This T cell receptor beta chain was sequenced for a study of early T cells in non-severe SARS-CoV-2 infection. As for the study in general: RNA in bulk from unsorted whole blood was sequenced, and chains were unpaired.

General study findings and limits: The study's VDJdb matching favored anti-spike CD8 responses and missed private and CD4 specificities.

The CDR3 contains 17 residues. Germline V gives CDR1 SGHAT, CDR2 FQNNGV. The V gene lost 0 bases and the J gene lost 4 bases, with 15 bases spanning the gap. Each cDNA molecule carried a unique molecular identifier. TCRdb reprocessed the 5' RACE reads via MiXCR and lists one record per CDR3 protein. Of 50,000 to 75,000 distinct CDR3 sequences listed, approximately 9.2% are singletons. This clonotype was detected only a few times. The antigen is undetermined. This receptor was obtained from an adult who was a healthcare worker with PCR-confirmed SARS-CoV-2 infection or an uninfected control (not recorded which). This material consisted of whole blood, taken at baseline. The rearrangement uses TRBV11-2 and TRBJ2-2; weak D call: TRBD2 (5 bases). The CDR3 loop is CASSLEVGAAPTGELFF. Here the CDR3 DNA reads TGTGCCAGCAGCTTAGAAGTGGGAGCGGCGCCCACCGGGGAGCTGTTTTTT.